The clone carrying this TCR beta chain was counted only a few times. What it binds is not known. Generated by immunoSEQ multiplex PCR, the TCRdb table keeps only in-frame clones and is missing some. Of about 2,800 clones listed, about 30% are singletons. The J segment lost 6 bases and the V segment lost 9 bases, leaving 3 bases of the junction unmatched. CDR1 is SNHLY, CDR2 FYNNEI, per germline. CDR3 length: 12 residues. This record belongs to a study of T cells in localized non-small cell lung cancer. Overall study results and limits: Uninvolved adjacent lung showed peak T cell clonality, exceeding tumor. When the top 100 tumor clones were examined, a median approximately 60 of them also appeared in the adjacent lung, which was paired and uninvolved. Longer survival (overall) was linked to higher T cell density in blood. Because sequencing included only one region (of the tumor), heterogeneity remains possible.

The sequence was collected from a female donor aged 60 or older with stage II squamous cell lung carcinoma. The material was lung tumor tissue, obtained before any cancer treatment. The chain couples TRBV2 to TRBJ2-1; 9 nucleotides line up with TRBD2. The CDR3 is CARRREGNEQFF. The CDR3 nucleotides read TGTGCCAGGAGGCGGGAGGGCAATGAGCAGTTCTTC.